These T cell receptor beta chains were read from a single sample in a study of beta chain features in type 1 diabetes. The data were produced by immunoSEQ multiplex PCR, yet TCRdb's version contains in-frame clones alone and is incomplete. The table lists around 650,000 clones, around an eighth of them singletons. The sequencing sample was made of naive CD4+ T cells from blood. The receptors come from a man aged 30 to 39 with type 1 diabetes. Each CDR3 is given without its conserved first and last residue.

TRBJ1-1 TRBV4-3 ASSQDGGDTEAF
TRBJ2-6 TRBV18 ASSETGPSSGANVLT
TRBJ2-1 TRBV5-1 ASSLDEQSYNEQF
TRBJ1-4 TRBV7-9 ASSQEGRTNEKLF
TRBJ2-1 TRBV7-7 ASSLGDYNEQF
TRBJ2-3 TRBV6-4 ASSDSGLGTDTQY
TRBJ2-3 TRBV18 ASSAQGDRADTQY
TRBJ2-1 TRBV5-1 ASSFTSGALYNEQF
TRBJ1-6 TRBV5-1 ASSLEGQGGSPLH
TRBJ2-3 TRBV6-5 ASSYSPDGTDTQY
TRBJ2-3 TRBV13 ASSLNLAGVRDTQY
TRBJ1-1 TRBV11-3 ASSLEGQNTEAF
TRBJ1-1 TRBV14 ASSQEWDTEAF
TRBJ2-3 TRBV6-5 ASSRLAGTDTQY
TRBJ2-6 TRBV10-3 ASSTGPNYSGANVLT
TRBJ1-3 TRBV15 ATSPWGTEISGNTIY
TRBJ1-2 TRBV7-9 ASSVPVSGDYGYT
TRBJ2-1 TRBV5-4 ASSFGDRGRKGEQF
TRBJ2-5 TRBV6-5 ASSFGTGGGETQY
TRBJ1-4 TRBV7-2 ASSLGRVEEKLF
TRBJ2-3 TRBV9 ASSVLTSGTTDTQY
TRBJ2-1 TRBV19 ASSPAPANEQF
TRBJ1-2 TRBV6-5 ASSRTGGADYGYT
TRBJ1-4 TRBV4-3 ASSQDVTGGGEKLF
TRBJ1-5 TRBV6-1 ASSGTGDQPQH
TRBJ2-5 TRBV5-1 ASSLAGTSGAITQY
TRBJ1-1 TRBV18 ASSPLRAGPEAF
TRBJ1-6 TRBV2 ASSGDSPRGSPLH
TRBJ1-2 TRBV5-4 ASRNLGGVVYGYT
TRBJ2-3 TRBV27 ASIGQAGGFTDTQY
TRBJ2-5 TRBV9 ASSTQGETETQY
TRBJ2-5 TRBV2 ASLKEGFGGQETQY
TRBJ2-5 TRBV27 ASSSSSGGAQETQY
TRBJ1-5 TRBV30 AWSFPGTGGQPQH
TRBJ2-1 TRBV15 ATSTELAGGPSYNEQF
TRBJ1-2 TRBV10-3 AISDPGTGRGYT